This entry concerns a single T cell receptor (beta chain). The sample belongs to a study of blood T cell repertoires in COVID-19. As for the study in general: Samples taken during acute and convalescent COVID-19 were collected in the United States, Italy and Spain. Sample material is recorded as cDNA or gDNA derived from T cells, B-cell-depleted T cells, or PBMCs.

Per the authors' pipeline: Amplifying reference gene primers gave estimates of nucleated cell counts. Using immunoSEQ multiplex PCR, the repertoire was profiled, and TCRdb retains in-frame clones only, with some absent. D and trimming come from the DNA, and the V and J calls and clone size come from that table. The sample lists 35,000 to 40,000 clones, about 85% occurring once. The CDR3 is made up of 14 amino acids. CDR1 is SGHDT and CDR2 is YYEEEE in the germline V gene. The junction had 7 bases not matched to a gene; V was cut back by 4 bases and J by 5 bases. The gene calls are TRBV5-6 and TRBJ1-2; 8 nucleotides line up with TRBD1. Sequencing was performed on peripheral blood. The TCR was taken from a man in his sixties with COVID-19, enrolled during active disease. The CDR3 DNA reads as TGTGCCAGCAGCCCAGACAGGGGATTGTATGGCTACACCTTC. This sequence encodes CASSPDRGLYGYTF.